Listed here are 31 T cell receptor beta chains from one sample, sequenced in a study of monozygotic twins with inflammatory bowel disease. TCRdb reprocessed the 5' RACE reads, with one entry per CDR3 protein and no DNA. This listing includes 420,000 or so distinct CDR3 sequences. The sample taken for sequencing was blood. Receptors originate from a human donor with ulcerative colitis or Crohn's disease, or a healthy co-twin of an affected twin (not recorded which).

The chain is built from TRBV7-2 and TRBJ1-2; the TRBD1 assignment by TCRdb is unverifiable without DNA. CDR1 and CDR2 from the germline V gene are SGHTA and FQGNSA. CDR3 size: 16 residues. The CDR3 region is CASSLDRTGVFYGYTF.

The V and J genes are TRBV28 and TRBJ2-2; TCRdb calls TRBD2, which cannot be checked without DNA. The CDR3 totals 15 residues. Germline CDR1 and CDR2: MDHEN and SYDVKM. The CDR3 loop reads CASSLGLPSTGELFF.

V is TRBV18 and J is TRBJ2-5. Germline V lookup: CDR1 KGHSH, CDR2 LQKENI. The CDR3 is made up of 14 amino acids. This CDR3 reads CASSPQIPSQTQYF. Full variable domain (missing parts from reference TRBV18 and TRBJ2-5): NAGVMQNPRHLVRRRGQEARLRCSPMKGHSHVYWYRQLPEEGLKFMVYLQKENIIDESGMPKERFSAEFPKEGPSILRIQQVVRGDSAAYFCASSPQIPSQTQYFGPGTRLLVL.

The chain couples TRBV30 to TRBJ2-5; TCRdb returns TRBD2, unconfirmable since there is no DNA. The CDR3 extends over 13 amino acids. Germline V gene sequence: CDR1 GTSNPN, CDR2 SVGIG (reference sequence). This CDR3 is CAWSVGLKETQYF.

The CDR3 here is CASSKARSGGPTPSSYNEQFF. V and J are TRBV21-1 and TRBJ2-1; TCRdb selects TRBD2, and the lack of DNA leaves this call unchecked. TRBV21-1 is a documented pseudogene. This CDR3 has 21 residues.

The chain's CDR3 is CASSQDRTGVNSNQPQHF. This sequence joins TRBV4-1 and TRBJ1-5; the D call of TRBD1 rests on TCRdb alone, since no DNA is present to check it. The germline V gene has CDR1 MGHRA and CDR2 YSYEKL. The CDR3 contains 18 residues.

The chain carries TRBV13 and TRBJ2-7. Germline CDR1 PRHDT, CDR2 FYEKMQ (reference sequence). There are 15 residues in the CDR3. The CDR3 sequence: CASSLDGGRFYEQYF.

V is TRBV20-1 and J is TRBJ2-7; there is no DNA to check the TCRdb D call of TRBD2. CDR1 and CDR2 from the germline V gene are DFQATT and SNEGSKA (reference sequence). The CDR3 runs to 13 residues. CDR3 region: CSAPSGGNYEQYF.

J is TRBJ2-7 and V is TRBV4-3; TCRdb's D gene call, TRBD2, goes unchecked for lack of DNA. This CDR3 region has 15 residues. Looked up from germline, CDR1 is LGHNA and CDR2 is YSLEER. CDR3 loop: CASREGLAGSYEQYF.

The chain recombines TRBV29-1 with TRBJ1-2; as DNA is missing, the TRBD1 call by TCRdb cannot be tested. The germline V gene encodes CDR1 SQVTM and CDR2 ANQGSEA. The CDR3 runs to 13 residues. CDR3 sequence reads: CSARDTSSHGYTF.

The chain links TRBV28 to TRBJ2-3; TCRdb's D gene call, TRBD1, goes unchecked for lack of DNA. From germline, CDR1 is MDHEN and CDR2 SYDVKM. This CDR3 has 16 amino acids. CDR3 in amino acids: CASSFRHPRGTDTQYF. The full variable domain, in which reference TRBV28 and TRBJ2-3 provide the parts outside the CDR3, is DVKVTQSSRYLVKRTGEKVFLECVQDMDHENMFWYRQDPGLGLRLIYFSYDVKMKEKGDIPEGYSVSREKKERFSLILESASTNQTSMYLCASSFRHPRGTDTQYFGPGTRLTVL.

This chain's CDR3 is CSAGDSTPNTEAFF. The chain links TRBV29-1 to TRBJ1-1; the TCRdb call, TRBD1, lacks DNA for checking. This CDR3 contains 14 residues. Germline assignment: CDR1 SQVTM and CDR2 ANQGSEA.

The CDR3: CASSQLGGYGEQYF. The rearrangement links TRBV7-9 to TRBJ2-7; as DNA is missing, the TRBD1 call by TCRdb cannot be tested. Germline loops: CDR1 SEHNR, CDR2 FQNEAQ (reference sequence). The length of the CDR3 is 14 residues.

The chain is built from TRBV18 and TRBJ2-6. Germline assignment: CDR1 KGHSH and CDR2 LQKENI. The CDR3 loop spans 18 amino acids. This CDR3 reads CASSLLGTTLSGANVLTF.

This rearrangement joins TRBV6-1 to TRBJ2-7; with no DNA, the TCRdb D assignment of TRBD1 cannot be verified. CDR3 length: 14 amino acids. Germline V gene sequence: CDR1 MNHNS, CDR2 SASEGT. Here the CDR3 reads CASSPRDRDYEQYF.

The rearrangement joins TRBV12-3 or TRBV12-4 to TRBJ2-7; TCRdb outputs TRBD1, but without DNA this stays unchecked. The CDR3 contains 16 residues. The CDR3 sequence: CASSPRGASNSYEQYF.

The rearrangement links TRBV20-1 to TRBJ1-1; TCRdb picks TRBD1, but there is no DNA to check that call. Per the germline V gene, CDR1 is DFQATT and CDR2 is SNEGSKA (reference sequence). This CDR3 has 15 residues. The CDR3 spells CSAKRDRPMNTEAFF.

This rearrangement joins TRBV7-2 to TRBJ1-5; TCRdb names TRBD1, which stays unverified in the absence of DNA. Per germline, CDR1 SGHTA and CDR2 FQGNSA. The CDR3 contains 14 residues. CDR3: CASSLDGTPQPQHF.

This rearrangement joins TRBV11-2 to TRBJ2-1; TCRdb's D call of TRBD2 is untestable without DNA. Germline values: CDR1 SGHAT, CDR2 FQNNGV. The length of the CDR3 is 16 residues. CDR3 in amino acids: CASSADVGNINNEQFF.

V is TRBV6-6 and J is TRBJ2-7. Per germline, CDR1 MNHNY and CDR2 SVGAGI (reference sequence). CDR3 length: 12 amino acids. The CDR3 loop reads CASGGATYEQYF.

V is TRBV7-6 and J is TRBJ2-1; TCRdb's D call, TRBD1, is unchecked because there is no DNA. From germline, CDR1 is SGHVS and CDR2 FNYEAQ. This CDR3 is built from 15 residues. The CDR3 loop is CASSSNRELLNEQFF.

V and J are TRBV7-6 and TRBJ1-1; no DNA is available, so the TRBD1 call from TCRdb remains unchecked. Germline assignment: CDR1 SGHVS and CDR2 FNYEAQ. The CDR3 runs to 17 residues. The CDR3 loop reads CASSSGTGRFRNTEAFF.

This sequence joins TRBV7-2 and TRBJ1-2; TCRdb designates TRBD1, a call that cannot be tested without DNA. The CDR3 covers 12 residues. From germline, CDR1 is SGHTA and CDR2 FQGNSA. CDR3 sequence: CASSSDRGGYTF.

V gene TRBV4-1 combines with J gene TRBJ1-2; as DNA is missing, the TRBD1 call by TCRdb cannot be tested. From germline, CDR1 is MGHRA and CDR2 YSYEKL. The CDR3 loop spans 15 amino acids. The CDR3 sequence: CASSQDYPAPYGYTF.

The J gene is TRBJ1-5, the V gene TRBV9. CDR1 and CDR2 from the germline V gene are SGDLS and YYNGEE. The CDR3 consists of 14 residues. The chain's CDR3 is CASSERPGTQPQHF. The variable domain in full, completed from reference TRBV9 and TRBJ1-5, reads DSGVTQTPKHLITATGQRVTLRCSPRSGDLSVYWYQQSLDQGLQFLIQYYNGEERAKGNILERFSAQQFPDLHSELNLSSLELGDSALYFCASSERPGTQPQHFGDGTRLSIL.

V is TRBV6-6 and J is TRBJ1-5; TCRdb indicates TRBD1, and absent DNA this call remains unverified. The CDR3 totals 13 residues. The germline V gene encodes CDR1 MNHNY and CDR2 SVGAGI (reference sequence). CDR3 amino acids: CASSRDAGEPQHF.

This chain joins TRBV4-2 and TRBJ2-2. The CDR3 consists of 12 residues. The germline V gene has CDR1 LGHNA and CDR2 YNFKEQ. This CDR3 is CASSQTTGELFF.

The V gene is TRBV3-1, the J gene TRBJ2-3; as DNA is missing, the TRBD2 call by TCRdb cannot be tested. CDR1 LGHDT and CDR2 YNNKEL come from the germline V gene (reference sequence). CDR3 length: 14 amino acids. The CDR3 here is CASSHREGTDTQYF.

V and J are TRBV20-1 and TRBJ1-1; TCRdb gives TRBD1 as the D gene, but with no DNA this cannot be confirmed. The CDR3 is 14 amino acids. CDR1 and CDR2 from the germline V gene are DFQATT and SNEGSKA (reference sequence). Here the CDR3 reads CSGMPWGANTEAFF.

The chain carries TRBV20-1 and TRBJ1-1. This CDR3 is built from 14 residues. Looked up from germline, CDR1 is DFQATT and CDR2 is SNEGSKA (reference sequence). The CDR3 reads CSARGPVGLGEAFF.

The CDR3 loop reads CASSPRGQATLPYNEQFF. The chain joins TRBV11-1 to TRBJ2-1; TCRdb designates TRBD1, a call that cannot be tested without DNA. This CDR3 comprises 18 residues. Germline V gene sequence: CDR1 SGHAT, CDR2 FQDESV (reference sequence).